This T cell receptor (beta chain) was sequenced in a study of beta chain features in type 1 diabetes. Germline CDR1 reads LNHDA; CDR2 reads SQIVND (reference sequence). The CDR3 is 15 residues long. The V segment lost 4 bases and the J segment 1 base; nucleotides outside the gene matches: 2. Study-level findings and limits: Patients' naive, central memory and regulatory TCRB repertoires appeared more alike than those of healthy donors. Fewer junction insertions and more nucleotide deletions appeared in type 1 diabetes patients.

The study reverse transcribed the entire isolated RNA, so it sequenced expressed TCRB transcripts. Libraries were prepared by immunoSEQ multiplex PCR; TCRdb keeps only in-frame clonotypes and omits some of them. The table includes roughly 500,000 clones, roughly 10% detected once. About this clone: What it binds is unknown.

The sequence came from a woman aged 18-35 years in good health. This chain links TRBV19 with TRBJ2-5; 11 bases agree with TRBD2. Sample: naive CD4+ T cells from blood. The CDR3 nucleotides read TGTGCCAGTAGTACCGGGACTAGCGGCCAAGAGACCCAGTACTTC. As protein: CASSTGTSGQETQYF.